The T cell receptor (beta chain) under discussion was sequenced for a study of CD8 T cells in Susac syndrome. In blood CD8+ and CD4+ T cells, TCR beta underwent sequencing. With random hexamers, reverse transcription was performed on about 0.45 to 1 ug of RNA. immunoSEQ multiplex PCR amplified TCR beta CDR3 across 54 Vbeta, 13 Jbeta. TCRdb ran MiXCR on the immunoSEQ multiplex PCR reads and lists one entry per CDR3 protein. The sample includes approximately 130,000 distinct CDR3 sequences, about 93% of them seen just once. This CDR3 is built from 15 residues. CDR1 is MNHEY, CDR2 SMNVEV, per germline (reference sequence). The junction had 10 bases not matched to a gene; V was cut back by 5 bases and J by 3 bases.

The V gene is TRBV27, the J gene TRBJ2-7; 7 nucleotides line up with TRBD1. Sequenced: CD4+ T cells from PBMCs. This TCR came from a human donor in good health. This CDR3 is CASSPRDSAIYEQYF. For the CDR3, the DNA is TGTGCCAGCAGTCCTCGGGACAGCGCAATCTACGAGCAGTACTTC.